This T cell receptor beta chain was observed in a study of cytomegalovirus exposure and HLA in healthy donors. Unrecorded immune exposure was likely among donors, who were nominally healthy when sampled. The PCR used 60 Vbeta and 13 Jbeta primers. Some clones are missing from TCRdb's copy, which holds only in-frame ones; the method was immunoSEQ multiplex PCR. The table lists 150,000 to 200,000 clones, around 85% of them singletons. The specimen sequenced was PBMCs. The receptor was derived from a man between 18 and 35 years old in good health and CMV-seropositive.

The CDR3 loop reads CASSIDRGVDGYTF. Here the CDR3 DNA reads TGTGCCAGTAGTATTGACAGGGGCGTCGATGGCTACACCTTC. The rearrangement uses TRBV19 and TRBJ1-2, with TRBD1 identical over 8 bases. With V trimmed by 3 bases and J by 6 bases, 6 bases remained unmatched. This CDR3 has 14 amino acids. CDR1 and CDR2 from the germline V gene are LNHDA and SQIVND (reference sequence).